This is a list of T cell receptor beta chains from one sample in a study of response to subunit inactivated influenza vaccine. Each CDR3 protein gets one entry after TCRdb re-called the RT-PCR reads with MiXCR. The repertoire holds some 500,000 distinct CDR3 sequences, about 25% seen once, with 1.5% to 2% in the top ten. The sequencing used CD4+ T cells sorted from PBMCs, collected more than 4 days after vaccination. The origin of the receptors is a man over 45 who received an inactivated influenza vaccine. CDR3s include the opening cysteine and the closing phenylalanine or tryptophan. Fields, in order: CDR3 DNA, CDR3 protein, CDR3 length, D gene, clone size, V gene, J gene. D genes are given only for firm matches. Clone size is given for some rows only: seen once, a few or many times, or a class if the clone is expanded.

DNA: TGTGCCAGCAGCTATACAGGGGCGAGGGAGACCCAGTACTTC
CDR3: CASSYTGARETQYF
length: 14
D: TRBD1
size: once
V: TRBV7-2
J: TRBJ2-5

DNA: TGTGCCAGCAGCTTAGATACAGGACTCAACGAGCAGTACTTC
CDR3: CASSLDTGLNEQYF
length: 14
D: NA
size: NA
V: TRBV7-9
J: TRBJ2-7

DNA: TGTGCCAGCCCCGGGTCACCCGGACCTAGGAACACTGAAGCTTTCTTT
CDR3: CASPGSPGPRNTEAFF
length: 16
D: NA
size: few
V: TRBV25-1
J: TRBJ1-1

DNA: TGTGCCAGCAGTGAAGCGCTTCGTGACCGAGGAAATAGAGAGAACGAGCAGTACTTC
CDR3: CASSEALRDRGNRENEQYF
length: 19
D: NA
size: NA
V: TRBV2
J: TRBJ2-7

DNA: TGCAGTGCTAACCCCGGACAGGGATCGGGCGAGCAGTACTTC
CDR3: CSANPGQGSGEQYF
length: 14
D: TRBD1
size: many
V: TRBV20-1
J: TRBJ2-7

DNA: TGTGCCAGCAGCTCCCTCACCACAACGGAGACAGATACGCAGTATTTT
CDR3: CASSSLTTTETDTQYF
length: 16
D: NA
size: few
V: TRBV7-2
J: TRBJ2-3

DNA: TGCGCCAGCAGCTTGACTCTGCGGACTAGCGGGGGGTACAATGAGCAGTTCTTC
CDR3: CASSLTLRTSGGYNEQFF
length: 18
D: TRBD2
size: NA
V: TRBV5-1
J: TRBJ2-1

DNA: TGCAGTGCTGATAGGACTAGCGGTCGATACTCCTACAATGAGCAGTTCTTC
CDR3: CSADRTSGRYSYNEQFF
length: 17
D: TRBD2
size: NA
V: TRBV20-1
J: TRBJ2-1

DNA: TGTGCCAGCAGCTTAGATCTGGGTTGGACCGGGGAGCTGTTTTTT
CDR3: CASSLDLGWTGELFF
length: 15
D: NA
size: few
V: TRBV11-2
J: TRBJ2-2

DNA: TGTGCCAGCAGCCCCAGGGGGCATGGAGAGACCCAGTACTTC
CDR3: CASSPRGHGETQYF
length: 14
D: TRBD1
size: NA
V: TRBV25-1
J: TRBJ2-5

DNA: TGTGCCAGCAGCTTGGACCTAGCGCGTACCACAGATACGCAGTATTTT
CDR3: CASSLDLARTTDTQYF
length: 16
D: NA
size: NA
V: TRBV5-5
J: TRBJ2-3

DNA: TGTGCCAGCCCCTCCGGGTTGGCGTACTTC
CDR3: CASPSGLAYF
length: 10
D: NA
size: NA
V: TRBV7-6
J: TRBJ2-4

DNA: TGCAGTGCTAGAGGGACTCCGGGACAGGGAGTTCCAGGGGACATTCAGTACTTC
CDR3: CSARGTPGQGVPGDIQYF
length: 18
D: TRBD1
size: NA
V: TRBV20-1
J: TRBJ2-4

DNA: TGCAGTGCTAGAGAACTCAGCATTCAGTACTTC
CDR3: CSARELSIQYF
length: 11
D: NA
size: NA
V: TRBV20-1
J: TRBJ2-4

DNA: TGCGCCAGCAGCTTGACTTATGAGCAGTTCTTC
CDR3: CASSLTYEQFF
length: 11
D: NA
size: NA
V: TRBV5-1
J: TRBJ2-1

DNA: TGTGCCAGCAGTTTAGTGGGGCCAGGGTCCTACGAGCAGTACTTC
CDR3: CASSLVGPGSYEQYF
length: 15
D: NA
size: many
V: TRBV12-3/TRBV12-4
J: TRBJ2-7

DNA: TGTGCCAGCAGTGCGCTTTCCATGAGCACTGAAGCTTTCTTT
CDR3: CASSALSMSTEAFF
length: 14
D: NA
size: few
V: TRBV12-3/TRBV12-4
J: TRBJ1-1

DNA: TGTGCCAGCAGACGGACAGGGTCTGGAAACACCATATATTTT
CDR3: CASRRTGSGNTIYF
length: 14
D: TRBD1
size: NA
V: TRBV12-3/TRBV12-4
J: TRBJ1-3

DNA: TGCGCCAGCAGCCAAGATCAAGTGACTAGTAAGTTCTTC
CDR3: CASSQDQVTSKFF
length: 13
D: NA
size: NA
V: TRBV4-3
J: TRBJ2-1

DNA: TGCAGTGCTAGAGATGGGAGCGGGTTTATGAACACTGAAGCTTTCTTT
CDR3: CSARDGSGFMNTEAFF
length: 16
D: NA
size: NA
V: TRBV20-1
J: TRBJ1-1

DNA: TGTGCCAGCACCCGTCAACGAGGGTTCGGCTACACCTTC
CDR3: CASTRQRGFGYTF
length: 13
D: NA
size: few
V: TRBV2
J: TRBJ1-2

DNA: TGCAGTTACAGCGGACAAACCTACGAGCAGTACTTC
CDR3: CSYSGQTYEQYF
length: 12
D: NA
size: NA
V: TRBV29-1
J: TRBJ2-7

DNA: TGCGCCAGCAGCTCTGGAGGACGCGATCGCTCCTACGAGCAGTACTTC
CDR3: CASSSGGRDRSYEQYF
length: 16
D: NA
size: NA
V: TRBV5-1
J: TRBJ2-7

DNA: TGCGCCAGCAGCGCCACAGGGACCTATGGCTACACCTTC
CDR3: CASSATGTYGYTF
length: 13
D: NA
size: NA
V: TRBV5-1
J: TRBJ1-2